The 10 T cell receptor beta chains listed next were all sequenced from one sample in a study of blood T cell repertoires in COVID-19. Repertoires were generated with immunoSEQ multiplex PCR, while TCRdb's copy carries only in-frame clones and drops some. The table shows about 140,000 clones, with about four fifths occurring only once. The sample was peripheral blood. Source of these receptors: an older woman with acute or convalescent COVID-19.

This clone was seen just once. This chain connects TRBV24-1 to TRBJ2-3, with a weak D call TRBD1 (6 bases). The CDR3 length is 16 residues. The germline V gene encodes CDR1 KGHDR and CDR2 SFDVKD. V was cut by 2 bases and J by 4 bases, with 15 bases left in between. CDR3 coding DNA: TGTGCCACCAGTGATTCGAGCAGGGGCGCAGCAGATACGCAGTATTTT. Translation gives CATSDSSRGAADTQYF.

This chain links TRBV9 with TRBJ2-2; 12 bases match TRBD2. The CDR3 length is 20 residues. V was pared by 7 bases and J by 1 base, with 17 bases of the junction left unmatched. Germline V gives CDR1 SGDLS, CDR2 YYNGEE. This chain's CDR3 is CASDLVGGPSGRENTGELFF. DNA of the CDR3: TGTGCCAGCGACCTTGTAGGAGGGCCTAGCGGGAGGGAGAACACCGGGGAGCTGTTTTTT.

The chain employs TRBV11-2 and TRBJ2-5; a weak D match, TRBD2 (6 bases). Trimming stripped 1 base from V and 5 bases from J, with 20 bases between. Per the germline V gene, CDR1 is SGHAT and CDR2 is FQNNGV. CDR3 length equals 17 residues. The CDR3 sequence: CASSLGALGGAGETQYF. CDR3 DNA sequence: TGTGCCAGCAGCTTAGGGGCTTTGGGGGGTGCAGGGGAGACCCAGTACTTC. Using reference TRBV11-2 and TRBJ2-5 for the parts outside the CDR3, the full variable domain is EAGVAQSPRYKIIEKRQSVAFWCNPISGHATLYWYQQILGQGPKLLIQFQNNGVVDDSQLPKDRFSAERLKGVDSTLKIQPAKLEDSAVYLCASSLGALGGAGETQYFGPGTRLLVL.

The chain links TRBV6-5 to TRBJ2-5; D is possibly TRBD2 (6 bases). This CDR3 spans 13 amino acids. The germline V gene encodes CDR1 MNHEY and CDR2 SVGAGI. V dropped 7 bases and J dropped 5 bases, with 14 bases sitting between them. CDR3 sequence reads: CASISLGRETQYF. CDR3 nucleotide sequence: TGTGCCAGCATCTCGTTGGGGAGGGAGACCCAGTACTTC.

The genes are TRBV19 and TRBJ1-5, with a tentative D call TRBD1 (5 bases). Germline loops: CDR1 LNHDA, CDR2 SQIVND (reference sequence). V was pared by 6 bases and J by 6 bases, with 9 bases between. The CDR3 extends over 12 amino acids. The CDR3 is CASSFTGQPQHF. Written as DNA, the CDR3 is TGTGCCAGTAGCTTTACAGGTCAGCCCCAGCATTTT.

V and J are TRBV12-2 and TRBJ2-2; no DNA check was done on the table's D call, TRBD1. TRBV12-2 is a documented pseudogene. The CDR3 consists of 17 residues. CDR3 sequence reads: CASRLATGTGATGELFF. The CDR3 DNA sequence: TGTGCAAGTCGCTTAGCGACCGGGACAGGAGCGACCGGGGAGCTGTTTTTT.

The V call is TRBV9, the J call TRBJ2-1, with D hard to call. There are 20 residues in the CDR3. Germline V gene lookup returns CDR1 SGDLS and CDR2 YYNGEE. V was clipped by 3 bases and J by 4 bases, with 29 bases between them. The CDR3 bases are TGTGCCAGCAGCGGAGGCCCAGCTAAGGTGACGGAAAATCCATACAATGAGCAGTTCTTC. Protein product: CASSGGPAKVTENPYNEQFF.

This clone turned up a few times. The CDR3 loop reads CASSSNRGPNQPQHF. The CDR3 DNA is TGTGCCAGTAGTTCTAACAGGGGCCCGAATCAGCCCCAGCATTTT. The gene calls are TRBV19 and TRBJ1-5; TRBD1 aligns across 7 bases. CDR3 length: 15 amino acids. Germline trimming cut 5 bases from V and 4 bases from J; bases unmatched to any gene: 8. Germline V gene sequence: CDR1 LNHDA, CDR2 SQIVND (reference sequence).

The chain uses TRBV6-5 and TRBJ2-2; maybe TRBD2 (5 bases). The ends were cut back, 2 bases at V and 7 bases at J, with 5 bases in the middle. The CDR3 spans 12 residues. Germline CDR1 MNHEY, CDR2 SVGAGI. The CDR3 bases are TGTGCCAGCAGTTACGGGAGCGGGGAGCTGTTTTTT. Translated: CASSYGSGELFF.

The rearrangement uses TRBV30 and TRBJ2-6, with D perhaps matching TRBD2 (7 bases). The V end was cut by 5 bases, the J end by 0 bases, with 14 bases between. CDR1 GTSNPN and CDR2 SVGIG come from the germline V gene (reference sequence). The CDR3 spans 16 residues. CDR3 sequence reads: CAWGGAAGSGANVLTF. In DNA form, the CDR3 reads TGTGCCTGGGGGGGGGCGGCAGGCTCTGGGGCCAACGTCCTGACTTTC.